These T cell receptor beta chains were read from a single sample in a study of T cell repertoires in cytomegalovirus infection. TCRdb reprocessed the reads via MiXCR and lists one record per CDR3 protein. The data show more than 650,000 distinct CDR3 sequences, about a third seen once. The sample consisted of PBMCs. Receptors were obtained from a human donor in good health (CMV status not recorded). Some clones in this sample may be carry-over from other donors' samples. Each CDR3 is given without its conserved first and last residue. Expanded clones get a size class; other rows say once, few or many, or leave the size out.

CDR3: AISGGVGETQY
size: few
V: TRBV10-3
J: TRBJ2-5

CDR3: ASSPGTAHDTQY
size: -
V: TRBV5-1
J: TRBJ2-3

CDR3: ASSGGTSGINEQY
size: few
V: TRBV7-9
J: TRBJ2-7

CDR3: SARDKERGLDTQY
size: -
V: TRBV20-1
J: TRBJ2-3

CDR3: ASSQRLAVLYNEQF
size: -
V: TRBV11-2
J: TRBJ2-1

CDR3: SARGLAANTGELF
size: -
V: TRBV20-1
J: TRBJ2-2

CDR3: ATNGGGPKNEQF
size: -
V: TRBV28
J: TRBJ2-1

CDR3: ASSISSTRGEETQY
size: few
V: TRBV19
J: TRBJ2-5

CDR3: ASSLTGTSVDQY
size: few
V: TRBV11-2
J: TRBJ2-5

CDR3: ASSAPLTGTDTQY
size: -
V: TRBV28
J: TRBJ2-3

CDR3: ASSPSDRGQIQPQH
size: -
V: TRBV19
J: TRBJ1-5

CDR3: ASSQEEGIGSTEAF
size: many
V: TRBV4-1
J: TRBJ1-1

CDR3: ASKIDVASGRPQVYNEQF
size: -
V: TRBV7-4
J: TRBJ2-1

CDR3: ASSLRTPDTSLYNEQF
size: few
V: TRBV4-1
J: TRBJ2-1

CDR3: ATAQPDVGGEAF
size: -
V: TRBV10-3
J: TRBJ1-1

CDR3: ASSPLTETPGALH
size: -
V: TRBV7-9
J: TRBJ1-6

CDR3: ASSLRPGNSGNTIY
size: -
V: TRBV27
J: TRBJ1-3

CDR3: AISDSGTSGRSLNEQF
size: -
V: TRBV10-3
J: TRBJ2-1

CDR3: ATSEGSGGYEQY
size: -
V: TRBV24-1
J: TRBJ2-7

CDR3: ASSGGARTGELF
size: few
V: TRBV12-3/TRBV12-4
J: TRBJ2-2

CDR3: SGTGGFRRETQY
size: -
V: TRBV20-1
J: TRBJ2-5

CDR3: ASSYSTVGAVGELF
size: few
V: TRBV6-2/TRBV6-3
J: TRBJ2-2